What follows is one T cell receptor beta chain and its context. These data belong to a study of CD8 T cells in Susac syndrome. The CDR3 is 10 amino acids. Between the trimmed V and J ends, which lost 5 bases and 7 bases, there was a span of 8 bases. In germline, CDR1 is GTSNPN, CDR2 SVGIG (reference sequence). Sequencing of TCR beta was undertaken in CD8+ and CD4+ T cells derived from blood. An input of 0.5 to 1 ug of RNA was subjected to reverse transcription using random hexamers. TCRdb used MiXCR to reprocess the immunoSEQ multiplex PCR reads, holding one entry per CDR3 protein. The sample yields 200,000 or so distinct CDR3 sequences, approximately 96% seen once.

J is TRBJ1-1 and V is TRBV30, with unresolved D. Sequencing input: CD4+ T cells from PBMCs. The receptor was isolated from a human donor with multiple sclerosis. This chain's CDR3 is CAWGQHEAFF. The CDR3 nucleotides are TGTGCCTGGGGCCAACATGAAGCTTTCTTT.